This T cell receptor (beta chain) was identified in a study of blood T cell repertoires in COVID-19. Concerning this clone itself: Germline is not matched at one junction end, which may reflect a read error.

There are 13 residues in the CDR3. Original data processing: Reference gene primers were amplified, and this amplification served to estimate nucleated cell counts. The method was immunoSEQ multiplex PCR; TCRdb's version includes in-frame clones alone and lacks a portion of them. That table supplies the V and J calls and clone size; D and trimming were determined from the DNA. The table records some 52,000 clones, 80% to 95% of them present only once. This TCR came from a human donor in a cohort sampled during active COVID-19. The rearrangement links TRBV12-3 or TRBV12-4 to TRBJ2-1, with TRBD2 identical over 12 bases. What was sequenced was peripheral blood. This CDR3 reads CASSLGLAGEPFF. CDR3 coding DNA: TGTGCCAGCAGTTTAGGACTAGCGGGGGAGCCGTTCTTC.